One T cell receptor (beta chain) is described in this entry. This clonotype turned up a few times. The antigen this receptor binds is unknown. No quality values exist for individual bases; no much larger clone is one base distant. The data originate from a study of identical twins (dated by TCRdb to the mid-2010s). For the study in its entirety: To test whether fetal clonotypes persist, the study used deep sequencing on TCR alpha and beta repertoires from monozygotic twins, unrelated adults of various ages, and cord blood. Replicate twin experiments were performed at different times using different library preparation protocols to rule out contamination.

V sheds 3 bases and J sheds 0 bases, leaving 9 bases between their ends. The germline V gene encodes CDR1 SGHRS and CDR2 YFSETQ. From cysteine to phenylalanine, the CDR3 is 14 amino acids long. Kept here is only the CDR3 DNA, which spans 42 bases and is read in frame from base 1. Libraries were constructed by 5' RACE. Sequenced using an Illumina HiSeq 2000. Template switching introduced a universal primer binding site; the final cDNA contained a unique molecular identifier, enabling accurate counting of TCR cDNA molecules. First-strand cDNA for TCR alpha and beta chains was synthesized from specific primers in the conserved constant-segment region. To control for contamination, each cDNA library was double barcoded with a SMART-Mk sample barcode plus Illumina barcodes. TruSeq adapter sequences and Illumina sample barcodes were added in two successive PCR steps. The TCR alpha and beta cDNA libraries were sequenced on the Illumina HiSeq platform using custom primers. On the study's bioinformatics: MiGEC was used to process raw reads and extract unique molecular identifiers, and MiXCR was used to find CDR3 positions. Recombination models were inferred per individual with the repgenHMM and IGoR tools using an EM algorithm. Shared clonotype analysis was performed with the tcR package in R, normalizing sharing by the product of cloneset sizes. Out-of-frame nonproductive sequences were analyzed to study raw recombination free of thymic and clonal selection effects. TCRdb reworked the public reads: Q25 trimming with fastp, MiXCR clone assembly, productive beta chains retained. Entries that share a CDR3 protein sequence are merged under the most common genes and DNA. These V and J calls derive from TCRdb rather than the authors' analysis. The sample records about 890,000 distinct CDR3 sequences, roughly 12% of which are singletons. The ten largest clones add up to around 1.6% of the sample.

Summary of the overall study and its limitations: Invariant T cells such as MAIT and iNKT could partly confound zero-insertion analyses, though diverse VJ usage argued against this for most clonotypes. Recombination models systematically underestimated out-of-frame TCR alpha sharing in monozygotic twins but agreed with sharing between unrelated individuals. Compared with coincidental sharing between unrelated individuals, out-of-frame TCR alpha sequences shared between twins showed an excess of sequences with low generation probability. Abundant cord blood beta clonotypes had fewer insertions, young adult naive repertoires showed a similar but weaker trend, and memory repertoires showed no such trend. Because the same donors could not be followed over many years, the conclusions relied on cross-sectional statistical analysis. A weaker excess of twin sharing was found in beta out-of-frame sequences because the signal-to-noise ratio was lowered by fewer shared sequences.

Every donor in the study was a healthy Caucasian. Three pairs of female monozygotic twins, all aged roughly 18 to 29 years, made up the twin cohort. The RNA used for TCR libraries was isolated from peripheral blood mononuclear cells. The same data also contributed to another study, on yellow fever vaccine responses in identical twins. As the second study states: According to the authors, the vaccine-induced T cell response in identical twins seemed to be partly convergent and partly specific to each individual. Focusing on identical twins, the study followed the T cell clones that responded to the vaccine, and did so with precision.

The chain was built from TRBV5-1 and TRBJ2-5; no D gene can be assigned with confidence. Sequencing input: PBMCs. The sequence came from a young woman in good health. The sequenced DNA is TGCGCCAGCAGCTGGACGACAAACCAAGAGACCCAGTACTTC. It translates to CASSWTTNQETQYF. Here the CDR3 is joined to the reference TRBV5-1 and TRBJ2-5 genes, and the full variable domain is: KAGVTQTPRYLIKTRGQQVTLSCSPISGHRSVSWYQQTPGQGLQFLFEYFSETQRNKGNFPGRFSGRQFSNSRSEMNVSTLELGDSALYLCASSWTTNQETQYFGPGTRLLVL.